This record concerns one T cell receptor beta chain sequence. This specimen comes from a study of blood T cell repertoires in COVID-19. Whole-study context: PBMCs, B-cell-depleted T cells, or T cells provided the cDNA or gDNA that made up the material.

This CDR3 comprises 17 residues. CDR1 and CDR2 (germline): LGHNA, YNFKEQ. V was clipped by 0 bases and J by 3 bases; unmatched bases: 8. Per the original methods: Nucleated cell number was recorded as an estimate derived from reference gene primer amplification. The protocol was immunoSEQ multiplex PCR, while the TCRdb copy is restricted to in-frame clones and leaves out a portion. From that table come the V and J calls and clone size; the DNA was used to work out D and trimming. This table holds approximately 300,000 clones, roughly 90% found once. Sequencing was done on a sample of peripheral blood. The origin of this receptor is a young woman with COVID-19, enrolled during active disease. This chain links TRBV4-2 with TRBJ2-3; 8 nucleotides line up with TRBD2. CDR3 bases: TGTGCCAGCAGCCAAGAAGGTCGGGAGGGTTTTACAGATACGCAGTATTTT. Translating gives CASSQEGREGFTDTQYF.